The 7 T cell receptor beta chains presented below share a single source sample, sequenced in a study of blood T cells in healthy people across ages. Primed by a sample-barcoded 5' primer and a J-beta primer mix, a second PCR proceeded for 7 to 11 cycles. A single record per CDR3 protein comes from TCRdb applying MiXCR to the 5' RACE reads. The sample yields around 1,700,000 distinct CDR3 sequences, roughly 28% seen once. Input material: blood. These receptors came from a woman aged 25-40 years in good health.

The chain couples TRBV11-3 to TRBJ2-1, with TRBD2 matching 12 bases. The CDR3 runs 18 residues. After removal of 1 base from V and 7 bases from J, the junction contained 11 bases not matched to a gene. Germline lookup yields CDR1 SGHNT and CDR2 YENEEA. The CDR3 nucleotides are TGTGCCAGCAGCTTAGGACTAGCGGGAGCGAAAGGAGGGAATGAGCAGTTCTTC. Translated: CASSLGLAGAKGGNEQFF.

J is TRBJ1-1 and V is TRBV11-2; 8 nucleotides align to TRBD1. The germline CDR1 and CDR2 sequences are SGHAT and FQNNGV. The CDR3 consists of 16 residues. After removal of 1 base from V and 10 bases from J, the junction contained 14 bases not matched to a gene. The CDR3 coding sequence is TGTGCCAGCAGCTTAGTCGGGACAGGTCCGCGAGAAGGAGCTTTCTTT. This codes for CASSLVGTGPREGAFF.

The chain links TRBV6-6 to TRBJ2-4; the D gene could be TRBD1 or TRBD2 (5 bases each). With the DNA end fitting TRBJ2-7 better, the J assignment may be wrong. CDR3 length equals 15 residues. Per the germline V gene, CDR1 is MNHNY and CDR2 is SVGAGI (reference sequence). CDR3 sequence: CASSFQEGRPYEQYF. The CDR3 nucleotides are TGTGCCAGCAGTTTCCAAGAGGGACGGCCCTACGAGCAGTACTTC.

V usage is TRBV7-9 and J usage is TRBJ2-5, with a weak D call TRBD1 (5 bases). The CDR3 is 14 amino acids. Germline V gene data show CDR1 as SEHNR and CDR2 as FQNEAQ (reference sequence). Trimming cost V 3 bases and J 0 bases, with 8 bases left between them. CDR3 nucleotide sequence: TGTGCCAGCAGCTTCCTGGACAACCAAGAGACCCAGTACTTC. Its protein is CASSFLDNQETQYF.

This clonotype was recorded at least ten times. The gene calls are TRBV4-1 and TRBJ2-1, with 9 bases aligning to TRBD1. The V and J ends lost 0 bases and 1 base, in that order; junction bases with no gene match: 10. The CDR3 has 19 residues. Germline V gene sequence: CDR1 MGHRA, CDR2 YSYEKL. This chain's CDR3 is CASSQDRAPGQGSYNEQFF. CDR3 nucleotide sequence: TGCGCCAGCAGCCAAGATAGAGCCCCGGGACAGGGTTCCTACAATGAGCAGTTCTTC.

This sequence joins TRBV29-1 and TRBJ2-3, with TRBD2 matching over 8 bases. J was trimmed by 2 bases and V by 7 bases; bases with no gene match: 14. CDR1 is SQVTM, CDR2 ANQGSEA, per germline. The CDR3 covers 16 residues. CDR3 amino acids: CSAYYFTSGSTDTQYF. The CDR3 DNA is TGCAGCGCTTACTACTTCACTAGCGGATCCACAGATACGCAGTATTTT.

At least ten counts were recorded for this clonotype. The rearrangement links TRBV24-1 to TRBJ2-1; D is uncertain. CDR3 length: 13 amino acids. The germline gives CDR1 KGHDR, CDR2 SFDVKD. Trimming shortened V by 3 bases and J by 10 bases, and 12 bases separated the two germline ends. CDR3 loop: CATSDPGYDEQFF. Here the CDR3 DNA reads TGTGCCACCAGTGATCCCGGATACGACGAGCAGTTCTTC.